Below, 31 T cell receptor beta chains from the same sample are listed, as sequenced in a study of OX40 agonist ivuxolimab in advanced cancers. Here immunoSEQ multiplex PCR was the method, and the copy in TCRdb shows in-frame clones only, minus some. The data show tens of thousands of clones, around 92% seen once. The sequencing here drew on CD4+ or CD8+ T cells sorted from blood, taken in a trial of the OX40 agonist ivuxolimab. The origin of the receptors is an adult with an advanced solid tumor such as melanoma, head and neck, liver or kidney cancer.

This clone was detected only once. The genes are TRBV19 and TRBJ1-6, with 7 nucleotides matching TRBD1. The V and J ends lost 2 bases and 7 bases, in that order; junction bases with no gene match: 2. CDR1 is LNHDA, CDR2 SQIVND, per germline (reference sequence). The CDR3 contains 14 residues. The CDR3 here is CASSISGGNSPLHF. CDR3 sequence (DNA): TGTGCCAGTAGTATATCAGGGGGAAATTCACCCCTCCACTTT. The variable domain in full, completed from reference TRBV19 and TRBJ1-6, reads DGGITQSPKYLFRKEGQNVTLSCEQNLNHDAMYWYRQDPGQGLRLIYYSQIVNDFQKGDIAEGYSVSREKKESFPLTVTSAQKNPTAFYLCASSISGGNSPLHFGNGTRLTVT.

The genes are TRBV27 and TRBJ1-3; no definite D call. Trimming cost V 4 bases and J 4 bases, with 17 bases left between them. Germline assignment: CDR1 MNHEY and CDR2 SMNVEV (reference sequence). This CDR3 comprises 16 residues. The CDR3: CASSWAAPGTGNTIYF. The DNA of the CDR3 is TGTGCCAGCAGTTGGGCCGCGCCAGGTACGGGAAACACCATATATTTT.

The CDR3 region has the DNA TGCGCCAGCAGCCAAGACCAACAGACGAACACTGAAGCTTTCTTT. It codes for CASSQDQQTNTEAFF. The chain employs TRBV4-1 and TRBJ1-1; D not certain. The V end lost 0 bases, the J end lost 1 base, and 9 bases lay between the germline ends. Germline lookup yields CDR1 MGHRA and CDR2 YSYEKL. This CDR3 has 15 amino acids.

The V call is TRBV14, the J call TRBJ1-2; 7 positions agree with TRBD1. The J segment lost 8 bases and the V segment lost 0 bases, leaving 3 bases of the junction unmatched. Germline V CDR1 and CDR2: SGHDN, FVKESK. The CDR3 has 13 residues. CDR3 residues: CASSQDYRGGYTF. CDR3 nucleotides: TGTGCCAGCAGCCAAGACTACAGGGGAGGCTACACCTTC.

This clone has only one observation. J is TRBJ2-5 and V is TRBV10-1, with TRBD1 matching 7 bases. The CDR3 runs to 15 residues. Germline V gives CDR1 WNHNN, CDR2 SYGVQD (reference sequence). J gave up 2 bases and V 2 bases, and 5 bases lay outside the gene matches. CDR3 coding DNA: TGCGCCAGCAGTGAGGAAGGGGGCGGACAAGAGACCCAGTACTTC. Translation gives CASSEEGGGQETQYF.

This sequence joins TRBV18 and TRBJ2-4; 7 positions match TRBD1. Germline CDR1 and CDR2: KGHSH and LQKENI. V shed 2 bases, J shed 8 bases, and the junction held 6 bases outside the gene matches. This CDR3 is 14 amino acids long. The DNA for the CDR3 is TGTGCCAGCTCACCAATCGACAGGGCCGACATTCAGTACTTC. Amino acid sequence: CASSPIDRADIQYF.

This clone turned up a few times. The J gene is TRBJ1-6, the V gene TRBV7-9; D gene uncertain. The V gene's germline CDR1 is SEHNR and CDR2 FQNEAQ (reference sequence). Trimming took off 5 bases at V and 13 bases at J, with 9 bases between the two ends. There are 11 residues in the CDR3. Here the CDR3 DNA reads TGTGCCAGCAGCCCCGAGGGCCCCCTCCACTTT. Its protein is CASSPEGPLHF.

The chain uses TRBV30 and TRBJ2-7, with TRBD2 matching over 12 bases. Looked up from germline, CDR1 is GTSNPN and CDR2 is SVGIG (reference sequence). The V gene end was trimmed by 2 bases and the J gene end by 1 base; junction bases not matched to a gene: 6. CDR3 size: 16 residues. The CDR3: CAWSWGGLAGSYEQYF. The CDR3 DNA reads as TGTGCCTGGAGTTGGGGAGGACTAGCGGGGTCCTACGAGCAGTACTTC. Supplemented by reference TRBV30 and TRBJ2-7, the full variable domain reads SQTIHQWPATLVQPVGSPLSLECTVEGTSNPNLYWYRQAAGRGLQLLFYSVGIGQISSEVPQNLSASRPQDRQFILSSKKLLLSDSGFYLCAWSWGGLAGSYEQYFGPGTRLTVT.

This chain links TRBV30 with TRBJ1-2; no clear D. CDR3 length equals 14 residues. CDR1 is GTSNPN and CDR2 is SVGIG in the germline V gene (reference sequence). Trimming took 4 bases from V and 1 from J, leaving 13 bases between them. Here the CDR3 DNA reads TGTGCCTGGAAGACGGTACCCCTTAACTATGGCTACACCTTC. Protein: CAWKTVPLNYGYTF. Looking up the rest from reference TRBV30 and TRBJ1-2 gives the full variable domain: SQTIHQWPATLVQPVGSPLSLECTVEGTSNPNLYWYRQAAGRGLQLLFYSVGIGQISSEVPQNLSASRPQDRQFILSSKKLLLSDSGFYLCAWKTVPLNYGYTFGSGTRLTVV.

J is TRBJ2-3 and V is TRBV12-5; D uncertain. The CDR3 consists of 13 residues. V was cut by 7 bases and J by 9 bases, with 17 bases left in between. Germline V lookup: CDR1 LGHNT, CDR2 FRNRAP. The CDR3 reads CASEPVEYSTQYF. The DNA for the CDR3 is TGTGCTAGTGAACCAGTAGAGTATAGCACGCAGTATTTT.

The chain's CDR3 is CASSIPGPRSGANVLTF. CDR3 DNA sequence: TGTGCCAGTAGTATCCCAGGTCCCCGCTCTGGGGCCAACGTCCTGACTTTC. The chain has TRBV19 and TRBJ2-6; D remains ambiguous. CDR3 length: 17 amino acids. Germline-derived CDR1 and CDR2 are LNHDA and SQIVND (reference sequence). The germline V and J ends were trimmed by 3 bases and 0 bases, with 12 bases remaining between them. The full variable domain, rest sourced from reference TRBV19 and TRBJ2-6, is DGGITQSPKYLFRKEGQNVTLSCEQNLNHDAMYWYRQDPGQGLRLIYYSQIVNDFQKGDIAEGYSVSREKKESFPLTVTSAQKNPTAFYLCASSIPGPRSGANVLTFGAGSRLTVL.

J is TRBJ2-1 and V is TRBV30; 12 bases are a match to TRBD2. CDR3 length: 17 residues. Germline assignment: CDR1 GTSNPN and CDR2 SVGIG (reference sequence). After removal of 1 base from V and 0 bases from J, the junction contained 4 bases not matched to a gene. The CDR3 DNA reads TGTGCCTGGAGTGGACTAGCGGGAGACGGCTCCTACAATGAGCAGTTCTTC. Residues: CAWSGLAGDGSYNEQFF.

This chain connects TRBV19 to TRBJ1-4, with 7 bases fitting TRBD1. Germline V gene sequence: CDR1 LNHDA, CDR2 SQIVND (reference sequence). This CDR3 has 14 amino acids. Losses at the gene ends were 6 bases for V and 7 bases for J; bases not matched to a gene: 8. Here the CDR3 DNA reads TGTGCCAGTAGCTCGAGGGGGCTGATTGAAAAACTGTTTTTT. Its translation is CASSSRGLIEKLFF. The entire variable domain, with the rest obtained from reference TRBV19 and TRBJ1-4, is as follows: DGGITQSPKYLFRKEGQNVTLSCEQNLNHDAMYWYRQDPGQGLRLIYYSQIVNDFQKGDIAEGYSVSREKKESFPLTVTSAQKNPTAFYLCASSSRGLIEKLFFGSGTQLSVL.

The chain employs TRBV18 and TRBJ2-1, with D possibly being TRBD1 (6 bases). The CDR3 has 14 amino acids. Deletions cut 2 bases from V and 5 bases from J, with 10 bases between. CDR1 and CDR2 (germline): KGHSH, LQKENI. The chain's CDR3 is CASSPYGQNNEQFF. In DNA form, the CDR3 reads TGTGCCAGCTCACCATATGGACAGAACAATGAGCAGTTCTTC.

The J gene is TRBJ2-2, the V gene TRBV4-2; the D is unclear. Germline assignment: CDR1 LGHNA and CDR2 YNFKEQ. V was cut by 6 bases and J by 1 base, with 6 bases left in between. The CDR3 loop spans 13 amino acids. The CDR3 sequence: CASSYENTGELFF. DNA of the CDR3: TGTGCCAGCAGTTACGAGAACACCGGGGAGCTGTTTTTT.

The genes are TRBV7-3 and TRBJ1-1, with 7 bases lining up with TRBD1. CDR3 size: 15 residues. V gave up 5 bases and J gave up 3 bases; unmatched junction bases: 9. Germline V gives CDR1 SGHTA, CDR2 FQGTGA. CDR3 DNA: TGTGCCAGCAGCAAAGGGGGCAGGGCGGACACTGAAGCTTTCTTT. Its translation is CASSKGGRADTEAFF.

The chain couples TRBV10-3 to TRBJ2-3, with 7 bases matching TRBD2. CDR3 length: 14 amino acids. Germline loops: CDR1 ENHRY, CDR2 SYGVKD. V was clipped by 9 bases and J by 2 bases; unmatched bases: 8. The CDR3: CAITKGGDTDTQYF. CDR3 bases: TGTGCCATTACAAAGGGAGGGGACACAGATACGCAGTATTTT.

The V gene is TRBV7-9, the J gene TRBJ2-7; 8 bases fit TRBD1. Germline CDR1 SEHNR, CDR2 FQNEAQ (reference sequence). The V and J ends lost 3 bases and 2 bases, in that order; junction bases with no gene match: 15. CDR3 length: 18 residues. CDR3 in amino acids: CASSFGRDRQQKTYEQYF. The CDR3 nucleotides read TGTGCCAGCAGCTTCGGCCGGGACAGGCAACAGAAAACCTACGAGCAGTACTTC.

This clone has a single count. The genes are TRBV6-1 and TRBJ1-5; D is undetermined. The V end was cut by 0 bases, the J end by 7 bases, with 4 bases between. The length of the CDR3 is 12 residues. Germline CDR1 MNHNS, CDR2 SASEGT. As DNA, the CDR3 is TGTGCCAGCAGTGAAGCGGGACAGCCCCAGCATTTT. Translating gives CASSEAGQPQHF.

CDR3 sequence: CASSYGGANVLTF. DNA for the CDR3: TGTGCCAGCAGTTATGGGGGGGCCAACGTCCTGACTTTC. The chain employs TRBV6-5 and TRBJ2-6; D gene unclear. Trimming cost V 3 bases and J 4 bases, with 4 bases left between them. The CDR3 covers 13 residues. CDR1 is MNHEY, CDR2 SVGAGI, per germline.

This rearrangement joins TRBV6-1 to TRBJ2-3; D may be TRBD2 (6 bases). This CDR3 region has 16 residues. The V and J ends lost 1 base and 5 bases respectively, with 16 bases between them. Germline V CDR1 and CDR2: MNHNS, SASEGT. The CDR3 loop reads CASSEVLAPVGDTQYF. The CDR3 DNA reads as TGTGCCAGCAGTGAAGTACTAGCCCCAGTTGGAGATACGCAGTATTTT.

V and J are TRBV6-1 and TRBJ1-1; D might be TRBD1 (5 bases). The germline V gene encodes CDR1 MNHNS and CDR2 SASEGT. The V and J ends lost 3 bases and 6 bases respectively, with 14 bases between them. The CDR3 runs 14 residues. CDR3 sequence: CASSDLQGLSEAFF. Written as DNA, the CDR3 is TGTGCCAGCAGTGATCTCCAGGGTTTGTCTGAAGCTTTCTTT.

Remarks on this clone: This likely came from a read error, as a far larger clone is one base away. This rearrangement joins TRBV7-8 to TRBJ1-2; a weak D match, TRBD1 (5 bases). Trimming cost V 3 bases and J 2 bases, with 10 bases left between them. The CDR3 length is 14 residues. From germline, CDR1 is SGHVS and CDR2 FQNEAQ. CDR3 in amino acids: CASSLGDSNYGYTF. In DNA form, the CDR3 reads TGTGCCAGCAGCTTGGGAGACAGCAACTATGGCTACACCTTC.

V usage is TRBV25-1 and J usage is TRBJ2-7, with unresolved D. Trimming took off 3 bases at V and 4 bases at J, with 10 bases between the two ends. The CDR3 is 13 amino acids. Germline V gene lookup returns CDR1 MGHDK and CDR2 SYGVNS. The CDR3 DNA sequence: TGTGCCAGCAGTGATCGGCTCGGTTACGAGCAGTACTTC. It translates to CASSDRLGYEQYF.

This clone was counted a few times. The gene calls are TRBV11-3 and TRBJ2-1; no reliable D call. Per the germline V gene, CDR1 is SGHNT and CDR2 is YENEEA. The CDR3 sequence is 11 residues long. Trimming pared 6 bases from V and 12 bases from J, leaving 12 bases between. The CDR3 reads CASRGGSGQFF. The CDR3 bases are TGTGCCAGCAGGGGTGGTAGTGGGCAGTTCTTC.

This chain uses TRBV9 with TRBJ1-3; perhaps TRBD1 as D (6 bases). Per germline, CDR1 SGDLS and CDR2 YYNGEE. The CDR3 totals 16 residues. Trimming left V 0 bases short and J 4 bases short, with 14 bases between. CDR3 coding DNA: TGTGCCAGCAGCGTAGCCCTCTTGACAGGAGGAAACACCATATATTTT. Amino acids: CASSVALLTGGNTIYF.

This chain uses TRBV7-2 with TRBJ1-5, with no clear D. Germline loops: CDR1 SGHTA, CDR2 FQGNSA. This CDR3 is 14 amino acids long. Trimming removed 5 bases at V and 4 bases at J, with 12 bases between. The CDR3 region is CASSLNNENQPQHF. As DNA, the CDR3 is TGTGCCAGCAGCCTTAATAATGAGAATCAGCCCCAGCATTTT.

This chain joins TRBV30 and TRBJ2-3; D perhaps matches TRBD1 (8 bases). This CDR3 has 15 residues. V was clipped by 5 bases and J by 7 bases, with 22 bases between them. Per the germline V gene, CDR1 is GTSNPN and CDR2 is SVGIG (reference sequence). The CDR3 bases are TGTGCCTGGGTGTTGCGGGGGCAGGGGGCGAATACGCAGTATTTT. Translated: CAWVLRGQGANTQYF. The full variable domain, completed using reference TRBV30 and TRBJ2-3, is SQTIHQWPATLVQPVGSPLSLECTVEGTSNPNLYWYRQAAGRGLQLLFYSVGIGQISSEVPQNLSASRPQDRQFILSSKKLLLSDSGFYLCAWVLRGQGANTQYFGPGTRLTVL.

The chain has TRBV5-4 and TRBJ1-1; 7 bases are shared with TRBD1. There are 15 residues in the CDR3. Germline V gives CDR1 SGHNT, CDR2 YYREEE (reference sequence). V shed 2 bases, J shed 0 bases, and the junction held 4 bases outside the gene matches. CDR3 loop: CASSFPTGMNTEAFF. CDR3 DNA sequence: TGTGCCAGCAGCTTCCCGACAGGGATGAACACTGAAGCTTTCTTT.

This chain links TRBV2 with TRBJ2-1, with unresolved D. Germline V gene sequence: CDR1 SNHLY, CDR2 FYNNEI. The CDR3 extends over 11 amino acids. V lost 7 bases and J lost 5, with 6 bases in between. For the CDR3, the DNA is TGTGCCAGCACAGATAACAATGAGCAGTTCTTC. This translates into CASTDNNEQFF.

This chain links TRBV19 with TRBJ2-1; D gene uncertain. CDR3 size: 11 residues. V lost 8 bases and J lost 0, with 2 bases in between. Germline assignment: CDR1 LNHDA and CDR2 SQIVND (reference sequence). The CDR3 DNA is TGTGCCAGTCACTCCTACAATGAGCAGTTCTTC. Protein: CASHSYNEQFF.